The 21 T cell receptor beta chains given below trace back to one sample, sequenced in a study of CD8+CD57+ T cells in acquired aplastic anemia. Genomic DNA, serving as template, underwent TCR beta VDJ and CDR3 profiling. One entry per CDR3 protein, called by TCRdb with MiXCR from the reads. The sample lists 100,000 to 150,000 distinct CDR3 sequences, less than 50% occurring once. By flow cytometry, patients selected for sequencing had shown an expansion of CD8+CD57+ cells. Sequenced input: sorted CD4+, CD8+, or CD8+CD57+ T cells (not recorded which) from PBMCs. The receptors shown here come from a human donor with aplastic anemia.

The V call is TRBV19, the J call TRBJ2-2, with TRBD1 identical over 8 bases. Looked up from germline, CDR1 is LNHDA and CDR2 is SQIVND (reference sequence). The CDR3 length is 15 residues. J gave up 4 bases and V 6 bases, and 7 bases lay outside the gene matches. The CDR3 region has the DNA TGTGCCAGTAGCCCATACCAGGGGGCCACCGGGGAGCTGTTTTTT. This codes for CASSPYQGATGELFF.

The chain links TRBV27 to TRBJ1-4, with D possibly TRBD1 on 5 matching bases. CDR1 and CDR2 (germline): MNHEY, SMNVEV (reference sequence). Trimming took 4 bases from V and 3 from J, leaving 12 bases between them. The CDR3 loop spans 15 amino acids. This CDR3 is CASSYRPAPNEKLFF. In nucleotides, the CDR3 is TGTGCCAGCAGTTACAGGCCCGCCCCTAATGAAAAACTGTTTTTT.

This clonotype was counted many times. The chain carries TRBV4-3 and TRBJ2-7; 9 bases are shared with TRBD1. Germline CDR1 is LGHNA and CDR2 is YSLEER. There are 15 residues in the CDR3. V lost 1 base and J lost 4; bases outside the gene matches: 5. This CDR3 is CASSQGGTGLYEQYF. In DNA form, the CDR3 reads TGCGCCAGCAGCCAAGGGGGGACAGGGCTGTACGAGCAGTACTTC.

This clonotype was counted ten times or more. The gene calls are TRBV6-1 and TRBJ1-2; 7 bases match TRBD1. Unmatched junction bases numbered 6, after V lost 4 bases and J lost 7 bases. The CDR3 is 13 residues long. CDR1 MNHNS and CDR2 SASEGT come from the germline V gene. Here the CDR3 reads CASSGQGWGGYTF. CDR3 DNA sequence: TGTGCCAGCAGTGGACAGGGATGGGGTGGCTACACCTTC.

Ten or more counts support this clonotype. This chain connects TRBV15 to TRBJ1-5; weak D call: TRBD1 (5 bases). The CDR3 spans 13 residues. Trimming stripped 5 bases from V and 4 bases from J, with 9 bases between. Germline lookup yields CDR1 LNHNV and CDR2 YYDKDF (reference sequence). The CDR3 bases are TGTGCCACCAGCGCGGGGGGAAATCAGCCCCAGCATTTT. Its translation: CATSAGGNQPQHF.

This clonotype has ten or more counts. This sequence joins TRBV7-2 and TRBJ1-5; D call uncertain. CDR1 is SGHTA, CDR2 FQGNSA, per germline. This CDR3 is 13 amino acids long. V lost 5 bases, J lost 2 bases, and 7 bases lay in between. CDR3 residues: CASSKSGNQPQHF. DNA of the CDR3: TGTGCCAGCAGCAAGAGTGGCAATCAGCCCCAGCATTTT.

The gene calls are TRBV20-1 and TRBJ1-2, with unresolved D. The CDR3 consists of 14 residues. Germline V gene sequence: CDR1 DFQATT, CDR2 SNEGSKA (reference sequence). V was pared by 0 bases and J by 8 bases, with 16 bases between. CDR3 loop: CSAREFREKEGYTF. The CDR3, as DNA: TGCAGTGCTAGAGAATTTCGGGAAAAGGAAGGCTACACCTTC.

The chain joins TRBV20-1 to TRBJ2-7; D is perhaps TRBD1 (6 bases). The ends were cut back, 0 bases at V and 1 base at J, with 10 bases in the middle. Germline V gene data show CDR1 as DFQATT and CDR2 as SNEGSKA (reference sequence). CDR3 length: 14 amino acids. CDR3 sequence reads: CSAREQGRSYEQYF. CDR3 DNA: TGCAGTGCTAGAGAGCAGGGGCGGTCCTACGAGCAGTACTTC.

As regards this clonotype: A read error is possible here, since a much larger clone lies one base away. The chain's CDR3 is CASSLPGQGTGGLFF. As DNA, the CDR3 is TGCGCCAGCAGCTTGCCCGGACAGGGAACCGGGGGGCTGTTTTTT. This rearrangement joins TRBV5-1 to TRBJ2-2, with 8 nucleotides matching TRBD1. Germline loops: CDR1 SGHRS, CDR2 YFSETQ. The CDR3 extends over 15 amino acids. Complete variable domain (other parts from reference TRBV5-1 and TRBJ2-2): KAGVTQTPRYLIKTRGQQVTLSCSPISGHRSVSWYQQTPGQGLQFLFEYFSETQRNKGNFPGRFSGRQFSNSRSEMNVSTLELGDSALYLCASSLPGQGTGGLFFGEGSRLTVL.

This clonotype was counted at least ten times. The V call is TRBV2, the J call TRBJ2-1, with D possibly matching TRBD2 (5 bases). CDR3 length: 14 residues. The germline V gene encodes CDR1 SNHLY and CDR2 FYNNEI. V gave up 11 bases and J gave up 1 base, with 15 bases separating them. The CDR3 here is CASGRGRSYNEQFF. CDR3 sequence (DNA): TGTGCCTCGGGCCGGGGTAGGTCCTACAATGAGCAGTTCTTC.

This clonotype appeared many times. The rearrangement joins TRBV19 to TRBJ1-5; D remains ambiguous. In germline, CDR1 is LNHDA, CDR2 SQIVND (reference sequence). V lost 1 base and J lost 7, with 11 bases in between. This CDR3 contains 14 residues. The CDR3 DNA reads as TGTGCCAGTAGTATAGTGAAGGGATACCAGCCCCAGCATTTT. Its protein product is CASSIVKGYQPQHF.

A note on this clonotype: Given a much more abundant clone one base away, this may be a read error. This rearrangement joins TRBV11-2 to TRBJ2-6, with TRBD1 identical over 10 bases. Germline V CDR1 and CDR2: SGHAT, FQNNGV. The CDR3 runs to 18 residues. Here the CDR3 reads CASSGRTGGISGANVLAF. In DNA form, the CDR3 reads TGTGCCAGCAGCGGTCGGACAGGGGGGATCTCTGGGGCCAACGTCCTGGCTTTC.

About this clonotype: This may be a read error, as it is one base from a much larger clone. Since no conserved phenylalanine or tryptophan closes the CDR3, a read error is the likely cause. The CDR3 protein is CASSSTLGGNQPQHL. In DNA, the CDR3 is TGTGCCAGCAGTTCGACGTTGGGTGGCAATCAGCCCCAGCATCTT. The chain combines TRBV6-6 with TRBJ1-5, with D unresolved. Trimming removed 4 bases from V and 2 bases from J, with 12 bases in between. Germline V lookup: CDR1 MNHNY, CDR2 SVGAGI (reference sequence). CDR3 length equals 15 residues.

This chain links TRBV19 with TRBJ2-1; 12 bases fit TRBD1. The DNA end is more similar to TRBJ2-7, so the J call may be wrong. This CDR3 contains 16 residues. The germline V gene encodes CDR1 LNHDA and CDR2 SQIVND (reference sequence). This CDR3 reads CASSKTGTGGPYEQYF. The CDR3 nucleotides read TGTGCCAGTAGTAAGACCGGGACAGGGGGCCCCTACGAGCAGTACTTC.

This clonotype was observed a few times. The gene calls are TRBV4-1 and TRBJ2-1; D perhaps matches TRBD2 (5 bases). The germline gives CDR1 MGHRA, CDR2 YSYEKL. The CDR3 is 15 residues long. Trimming cost V 2 bases and J 4 bases, with 12 bases left between them. The CDR3, as DNA: TGCGCCAGCAGCCAACCTAGCTCCCGATACAATGAGCAGTTCTTC. It specifies CASSQPSSRYNEQFF.

Only a few counts were recorded for this clonotype. A read error may explain this, as a much larger clone is one base away. The rearrangement uses TRBV24-1 and TRBJ1-5; D is unresolved. The CDR3 has 14 amino acids. In germline, CDR1 is KGHDR, CDR2 SFDVKD. The V end lost 5 bases, the J end lost 5 bases, and 12 bases lay between the germline ends. The CDR3 DNA reads as TGTGCCACCAGTGGGGCTGGACTCGATCAGCCCCAGCATTTT. Translating it yields CATSGAGLDQPQHF.

With respect to this clonotype: A single base separates this from a much larger clone, so it may be a read error. Because the CDR3 is missing its conserved closing phenylalanine or tryptophan, this is likely a read error. This chain joins TRBV12-3 or TRBV12-4 and TRBJ1-2, with 7 bases that match TRBD1. The CDR3 spans 14 residues. V was pared by 2 bases and J by 3 bases, with 3 bases of the junction left unmatched. CDR3 loop: CASSLKGADYGYTS. The CDR3 DNA sequence: TGTGCCAGCAGTTTAAAGGGGGCGGACTATGGCTACACCTCC.

With respect to this clonotype: The conserved closing phenylalanine or tryptophan is absent in this CDR3, likely reflecting a read error. The rearrangement uses TRBV5-4 and TRBJ1-1; the D gene is possibly TRBD1 (5 bases). There are 13 residues in the CDR3. CDR1 SGHNT and CDR2 YYREEE come from the germline V gene (reference sequence). The V end was cut by 4 bases, the J end by 1 base, with 8 bases between. CDR3 DNA sequence: TGTGCCAGCAGCCCCACAGGGAACACTGAAGCTTTCTCT. Its translation is CASSPTGNTEAFS.

This chain connects TRBV11-3 to TRBJ1-2, with 11 bases aligning to TRBD1. Trimming at V came to 1 base and at J to 5 bases, leaving 3 bases not matched to a gene. The CDR3 spans 15 residues. Germline V gene lookup returns CDR1 SGHNT and CDR2 YENEEA. As DNA, the CDR3 is TGTGCCAGCAGCTTAGTCGGACAGGGGGCTTATGGCTACACCTTC. Translated: CASSLVGQGAYGYTF.

The rearrangement uses TRBV7-8 and TRBJ2-4; D remains unclear. Germline V lookup: CDR1 SGHVS, CDR2 FQNEAQ. This CDR3 region has 16 residues. Between the trimmed V and J ends, which lost 1 base and 1 base, there was a span of 11 bases. CDR3: CASSLEPGSAKNIQYF. CDR3 in DNA: TGTGCCAGCAGCTTAGAGCCCGGGTCTGCCAAAAACATTCAGTACTTC.

V usage is TRBV7-9 and J usage is TRBJ1-2; D is undetermined. The CDR3 consists of 12 residues. The V end lost 5 bases, the J end lost 4 bases, and 8 bases lay between the germline ends. Germline V gene sequence: CDR1 SEHNR, CDR2 FQNEAQ (reference sequence). The CDR3 reads CASSPVSYGYTF. CDR3 nucleotides: TGTGCCAGCAGCCCAGTAAGCTATGGCTACACCTTC.